Listed here are 8 T cell receptor beta chains from one sample, sequenced in a study of blood T cell repertoires in COVID-19. Clones were read by immunoSEQ multiplex PCR, and TCRdb kept only the in-frame ones, dropping some. This sample has roughly 310,000 clones; 85% to 90% occur once, and the top ten carry 2.5% to 3.5%. Sequences were obtained from peripheral blood. Receptors were obtained from a young woman with COVID-19, enrolled during active disease.

The sample holds one count of this clone. The rearrangement uses TRBV3-1 (or the pseudogene TRBV3-2) and TRBJ1-4, with D perhaps matching TRBD1 (6 bases). The CDR3 sequence is 18 residues long. Germline lookup yields CDR1 LGHDT and CDR2 YNNKEL (reference sequence). V was trimmed by 0 bases and J by 2 bases, leaving 16 bases between them. CDR3 nucleotide sequence: TGTGCCAGCAGCCAAGATCCTTTAAGGGGGAACACTAATGAAAAACTGTTTTTT. The encoded protein is CASSQDPLRGNTNEKLFF.

This rearrangement joins TRBV6-5 to TRBJ1-2, with TRBD1 matching over 7 bases. The CDR3 loop spans 13 amino acids. The germline CDR1 and CDR2 sequences are MNHEY and SVGAGI. V shed 6 bases, J shed 10 bases, and the junction held 11 bases outside the gene matches. The CDR3 bases are TGTGCCAGCAGCCCCTCGACAGGGTGGTCCTACACCTTC. Protein sequence: CASSPSTGWSYTF.

This chain uses TRBV5-4 with TRBJ2-1, with D possibly being TRBD1 (6 bases). V lost 5 bases, J lost 2 bases, and 14 bases lay in between. Germline assignment: CDR1 SGHNT and CDR2 YYREEE (reference sequence). The CDR3 has 15 amino acids. The CDR3 DNA is TGTGCCAGCAGGCCCCAGGGGCCAGCCTACAATGAGCAGTTCTTC. It encodes CASRPQGPAYNEQFF.

The CDR3 loop reads CASSPSFRDSNSNQPQHF. Written as DNA, the CDR3 is TGTGCCAGCAGTCCATCTTTCCGGGACAGCAATAGCAATCAGCCCCAGCATTTT. The gene calls are TRBV28 and TRBJ1-5, with 7 bases aligning to TRBD1. Germline CDR1 and CDR2: MDHEN and SYDVKM. V lost 5 bases and J lost 0; bases outside the gene matches: 13. CDR3 length equals 18 residues.

This clone was seen a few times. V gene TRBV7-3 combines with J gene TRBJ1-2, with a tentative D call TRBD1 (5 bases). In germline, CDR1 is SGHTA, CDR2 FQGTGA. The CDR3 loop spans 14 amino acids. Trimming shortened V by 3 bases and J by 4 bases, and 12 bases separated the two germline ends. CDR3 sequence (DNA): TGTGCCAGCAGCTTGGGCAGGGTAGGCTATGGCTACACCTTC. It encodes CASSLGRVGYGYTF.

This chain links TRBV2 with TRBJ2-3; the match to TRBD1 covers 9 bases. With V trimmed by 6 bases and J by 2 bases, 6 bases remained unmatched. Germline values: CDR1 SNHLY, CDR2 FYNNEI. The CDR3 has 15 residues. Here the CDR3 reads CASRAGQGLTDTQYF. DNA for the CDR3: TGTGCCAGCAGGGCGGGACAGGGCCTCACAGATACGCAGTATTTT.

The V and J genes are TRBV27 and TRBJ1-4; TRBD1 agrees at 9 bases. This CDR3 region has 13 residues. Germline lookup yields CDR1 MNHEY and CDR2 SMNVEV (reference sequence). After removal of 4 bases from V and 7 bases from J, the junction contained 1 base not matched to a gene. The CDR3: CASSYRGREKLFF. CDR3 DNA: TGTGCCAGCAGTTACAGGGGGCGTGAAAAACTGTTTTTT.

This clone was seen more than once but under ten times. The V and J genes are TRBV19 and TRBJ1-2; the D is unclear. V lost 4 bases to trimming and J lost 7 bases, with 19 bases between them. This CDR3 contains 15 residues. In germline, CDR1 is LNHDA, CDR2 SQIVND (reference sequence). The CDR3: CASSTQQTLATGYTF. The CDR3, as DNA: TGTGCCAGTAGTACCCAACAGACACTTGCAACTGGCTACACCTTC.